These 29 T cell receptor beta chains originate from one sample sequenced in a study of blood T cells in healthy people across ages. It was with a sample-barcoded 5' primer and a J-beta primer mix that a second PCR of roughly 7 to 12 cycles was run. One entry per CDR3 protein, called by TCRdb with MiXCR from the 5' RACE reads. The table includes hundreds of thousands of distinct CDR3 sequences, roughly three fifths detected once. The sample comprised blood. The receptor source for this set is a middle-aged man in good health.

This clonotype was seen a handful of times. J is TRBJ2-3 and V is TRBV13; tentatively, D is TRBD1 (6 bases). The CDR3 sequence is 18 residues long. Germline V gene sequence: CDR1 PRHDT, CDR2 FYEKMQ (reference sequence). V lost 4 bases and J 12 bases, leaving 32 bases between the germline ends. The CDR3: CASSSQGLRRVEAPGQYF. In DNA, the CDR3 is TGTGCCAGCAGCTCACAGGGTTTGAGGCGGGTGGAAGCCCCAGGACAGTATTTT.

The rearrangement links TRBV28 to TRBJ2-5; maybe TRBD2 (6 bases). Between the trimmed V and J ends, which lost 2 bases and 7 bases, there was a span of 11 bases. The CDR3 totals 13 residues. The germline V gene encodes CDR1 MDHEN and CDR2 SYDVKM. The chain's CDR3 is CASSLAGWGTQYF. As DNA, the CDR3 is TGTGCCAGCAGTTTAGCGGGATGGGGGACCCAGTACTTC.

The CDR3 region has the DNA TGTGCCATTACTAGCGGGACATACAATGAGCAGTTCTTC. This codes for CAITSGTYNEQFF. The chain employs TRBV10-3 and TRBJ2-1; TRBD2 aligns across 10 bases. V trimming: 9 bases; J trimming: 4 bases; junction bases outside the gene matches: 3. Germline loops: CDR1 ENHRY, CDR2 SYGVKD. CDR3 size: 13 residues.

There are a few counts of this clonotype. The chain joins TRBV4-3 to TRBJ2-1; 7 bases line up with TRBD2. The CDR3 contains 17 residues. V was pared by 4 bases and J by 7 bases, with 16 bases of the junction left unmatched. Germline-derived CDR1 and CDR2 are LGHNA and YSLEER. In nucleotides, the CDR3 is TGCGCCAGCAGCCCGAAACTAGCGCGGGGCTACCCAAATGAGCAGTTCTTC. It is translated as CASSPKLARGYPNEQFF.

The chain carries TRBV9 and TRBJ2-5; a possible D gene is TRBD2 (5 bases). CDR3 length: 16 amino acids. Germline CDR1 and CDR2: SGDLS and YYNGEE. Trimming took off 0 bases at V and 5 bases at J, with 17 bases between the two ends. CDR3 in amino acids: CASSVERYGIGETQYF. CDR3 nucleotides: TGTGCCAGCAGCGTAGAACGATACGGGATCGGGGAGACCCAGTACTTC. Variable domain in full (rest from reference TRBV9 and TRBJ2-5): DSGVTQTPKHLITATGQRVTLRCSPRSGDLSVYWYQQSLDQGLQFLIQYYNGEERAKGNILERFSAQQFPDLHSELNLSSLELGDSALYFCASSVERYGIGETQYFGPGTRLLVL.

As regards this clonotype: One junction end disagrees with the germline gene, perhaps due to a read error. The chain employs TRBV25-1 and TRBJ1-1, with D hard to call. Germline V gene sequence: CDR1 MGHDK, CDR2 SYGVNS. The CDR3 has 13 residues. The CDR3 sequence is CAGSWVSNTEAFF. The CDR3 nucleotides read TGTGCCGGCAGTTGGGTTTCGAACACTGAAGCTTTCTTT.

This clonotype showed up many times. The rearrangement links TRBV5-5 to TRBJ2-5, with D perhaps TRBD2 (5 bases). The CDR3 is made up of 14 amino acids. V was shortened by 3 bases and J by 5 bases, with 14 bases between the two germline ends. Germline CDR1 SGHKS, CDR2 YYEKEE (reference sequence). The CDR3 DNA follows: TGTGCCAGCAGCTCGGAGCCTAGCAGGGAGACCCAGTACTTC. This translates into CASSSEPSRETQYF.

This clonotype was counted many times. The rearrangement links TRBV5-1 to TRBJ2-3, with 10 bases matching TRBD1. This CDR3 contains 16 residues. Per the germline V gene, CDR1 is SGHRS and CDR2 is YFSETQ. Unmatched junction bases numbered 4, after V lost 1 base and J lost 2 bases. The CDR3 bases are TGCGCCAGCAGCTTGCAGGGACAGGGGTCCACAGATACGCAGTATTTT. It encodes CASSLQGQGSTDTQYF.

The chain carries TRBV18 and TRBJ1-6; D possibly corresponds to TRBD1 (6 bases). The CDR3 has 17 residues. The germline V gene encodes CDR1 KGHSH and CDR2 LQKENI. The V gene lost 2 bases and the J gene lost 5 bases, with 16 bases spanning the gap. The CDR3 DNA sequence: TGTGCCAGCTCACCAAGGGAGGGGGGGGTGAATAATTCACCCCTCCACTTT. Protein sequence: CASSPREGGVNNSPLHF.

The chain is built from TRBV6-1 and TRBJ1-5; no reliable D call. This CDR3 region has 13 residues. V was shortened by 10 bases and J by 2 bases, with 12 bases between the two germline ends. Germline V CDR1 and CDR2: MNHNS, SASEGT. The CDR3 region has the DNA TGTGCCATCGGCTCCATGGGCAATCAGCCCCAGCATTTT. Amino acid sequence: CAIGSMGNQPQHF.

The chain combines TRBV5-1 with TRBJ2-1; TRBD1 aligns across 7 bases. Germline CDR1 is SGHRS and CDR2 is YFSETQ. The CDR3 spans 13 residues. Trimming took 5 bases from V and 5 from J; bases not matched to a gene: 4. This chain's CDR3 is CASRPGQNNEQFF. In DNA, the CDR3 is TGCGCCAGCAGACCGGGACAGAACAATGAGCAGTTCTTC.

V and J are TRBV29-1 and TRBJ2-2; no reliable D call. CDR3 length equals 13 residues. V lost 5 bases, J lost 0 bases, and 7 bases lay in between. Germline V lookup: CDR1 SQVTM, CDR2 ANQGSEA. The CDR3 DNA reads as TGCAGCGTTTTACGGCCGAACACCGGGGAGCTGTTTTTT. As protein: CSVLRPNTGELFF.

V is TRBV7-2 and J is TRBJ2-7; D is perhaps TRBD2 (7 bases). CDR3 length: 13 amino acids. Germline loops: CDR1 SGHTA, CDR2 FQGNSA. Trimming took off 3 bases at V and 7 bases at J, with 13 bases between the two ends. The CDR3 here is CASSFAGEGEQYF. In DNA, the CDR3 is TGTGCCAGCAGCTTCGCAGGGGAGGGGGAGCAGTACTTC.

The chain has TRBV6-5 and TRBJ1-2; 7 bases line up with TRBD1. CDR1 is MNHEY and CDR2 is SVGAGI in the germline V gene. After removal of 5 bases from V and 5 bases from J, the junction contained 5 bases not matched to a gene. The CDR3 contains 13 residues. For the CDR3, the DNA is TGTGCCAGCAGTGACGGGACAGTTTATGGCTACACCTTC. Residues: CASSDGTVYGYTF.

The rearrangement links TRBV7-3 to TRBJ1-2; 9 bases line up with TRBD1. This CDR3 has 13 residues. The ends lost 5 bases at V and 8 bases at J; junction bases unmatched: 6. From germline, CDR1 is SGHTA and CDR2 FQGTGA. DNA for the CDR3: TGTGCCAGCAGCCCAGGACAGGGGTTAGGCTACACCTTC. Its translation: CASSPGQGLGYTF.

This sequence joins TRBV4-2 and TRBJ1-2, with no clear D. This CDR3 is built from 11 residues. V shed 0 bases and J shed 11 bases, with 7 bases lying between them. Germline V gene data show CDR1 as LGHNA and CDR2 as YNFKEQ. CDR3 nucleotides: TGTGCCAGCAGCCAAGAACACCTTTACACCTTC. Translating it yields CASSQEHLYTF.

The chain is built from TRBV27 and TRBJ2-7; D gene unclear. TRBJ2-5 matches the DNA end more closely, so the J call is doubtful. This CDR3 is built from 14 residues. Looked up from germline, CDR1 is MNHEY and CDR2 is SMNVEV (reference sequence). CDR3 nucleotide sequence: TGTGCCAGCAGCCCCCGACTGAGAGAAGAGACCCAGTACTTC. This encodes CASSPRLREETQYF.

V is TRBV7-9 and J is TRBJ2-1, with unresolved D. This CDR3 has 16 amino acids. Between the trimmed V and J ends, which lost 4 bases and 0 bases, there was a span of 13 bases. Germline CDR1 is SEHNR and CDR2 is FQNEAQ (reference sequence). CDR3 sequence: CASSSKDGSSYNEQFF. As DNA, the CDR3 is TGTGCCAGCAGCTCCAAGGACGGCAGCTCCTACAATGAGCAGTTCTTC.

This clonotype was recorded a few times. The V call is TRBV10-3, the J call TRBJ2-1, with 11 bases matching TRBD1. Germline V gives CDR1 ENHRY, CDR2 SYGVKD. Trimming took 0 bases from V and 8 from J; bases not matched to a gene: 15. The CDR3 sequence is 19 residues long. CDR3 nucleotide sequence: TGTGCCATCAGTGAGTCGGTGATTCTAGGACAGGGGGCGGTCGATGAGCAGTTCTTC. This translates into CAISESVILGQGAVDEQFF.

This clonotype was picked up a small number of times. The chain uses TRBV29-1 and TRBJ2-4; D not resolved. V lost 0 bases and J lost 7, with 1 base in between. Germline V gene data show CDR1 as SQVTM and CDR2 as ANQGSEA. CDR3 length: 10 residues. The CDR3 bases are TGCAGCGTTGAAGACAACATTCAGTACTTC. It is translated as CSVEDNIQYF.

Only a few counts were recorded for this clonotype. The V call is TRBV28, the J call TRBJ2-1; no clear D. The V gene lost 5 bases and the J gene lost 6 bases, with 8 bases spanning the gap. This CDR3 is 12 amino acids long. Germline-derived CDR1 and CDR2 are MDHEN and SYDVKM. DNA for the CDR3: TGTGCCAGCAGTCGACCTAGCAATGAGCAGTTCTTC. Translating it yields CASSRPSNEQFF.

This clonotype showed up just a few times. The rearrangement links TRBV7-2 to TRBJ2-7; 12 bases map to TRBD2. Germline CDR1 is SGHTA and CDR2 is FQGNSA. V shed 4 bases and J 3 bases; nucleotides not matched to a gene: 4. CDR3 length equals 15 residues. The CDR3 spells CASSYLAGGHYEQYF. The CDR3 region has the DNA TGTGCCAGCAGCTATCTAGCGGGGGGGCACTACGAGCAGTACTTC.

This clonotype turned up a few times. This chain uses TRBV7-6 with TRBJ2-5; 9 nucleotides match TRBD1. Germline V gives CDR1 SGHVS, CDR2 FNYEAQ. This CDR3 spans 14 amino acids. V lost 5 bases, J lost 5 bases, and 6 bases stayed unmatched. CDR3 sequence (DNA): TGTGCCAGCAGCCACTGGGACAGGGATGAGACCCAGTACTTC. As protein: CASSHWDRDETQYF.

This chain joins TRBV6-5 and TRBJ2-1; possibly TRBD1 for D (5 bases). The length of the CDR3 is 13 residues. Trimming removed 3 bases at V and 15 bases at J, with 18 bases between. The V gene's germline CDR1 is MNHEY and CDR2 SVGAGI. CDR3 amino acids: CASSYQGSGKRFF. The CDR3 DNA is TGTGCCAGCAGTTATCAGGGATCAGGGAAGCGGTTCTTC.

The J gene is TRBJ2-5, the V gene TRBV7-3; 7 bases map to TRBD2. V shed 4 bases, J shed 1 base, and the junction held 6 bases outside the gene matches. There are 15 residues in the CDR3. The germline CDR1 and CDR2 sequences are SGHTA and FQGTGA. DNA of the CDR3: TGTGCCAGCAGCTCATCAGCGGGGAGCCAAGAGACCCAGTACTTC. This codes for CASSSSAGSQETQYF.

The chain recombines TRBV15 with TRBJ2-5; D possibly corresponds to TRBD2 (7 bases). CDR1 and CDR2 from the germline V gene are LNHNV and YYDKDF (reference sequence). Between the trimmed V and J ends, which lost 5 bases and 1 base, there was a span of 11 bases. The CDR3 is made up of 14 amino acids. This CDR3 is CATSPRGAQETQYF. The CDR3 nucleotides read TGTGCCACCAGCCCACGGGGGGCCCAAGAGACCCAGTACTTC.

The chain combines TRBV2 with TRBJ1-1; maybe TRBD1 (6 bases). The V end lost 0 bases, the J end lost 4 bases, and 21 bases lay between the germline ends. The length of the CDR3 is 18 residues. From germline, CDR1 is SNHLY and CDR2 FYNNEI. In DNA, the CDR3 is TGTGCCAGCAGTGAAGCTGACAGGTCGGGACCATACAGCACTGAAGCTTTCTTT. It specifies CASSEADRSGPYSTEAFF.

The chain has TRBV6-5 and TRBJ1-4, with D perhaps matching TRBD1 (5 bases). CDR3 length equals 14 residues. V was shortened by 2 bases and J by 8 bases, with 12 bases between the two germline ends. Germline lookup yields CDR1 MNHEY and CDR2 SVGAGI. CDR3 coding DNA: TGTGCCAGCAGTTACGGCAGGGCAGGGGAAAAACTGTTTTTT. Its translation is CASSYGRAGEKLFF.

This chain links TRBV25-1 with TRBJ1-6; D not certain. V lost 5 bases and J lost 8, with 10 bases in between. CDR1 is MGHDK, CDR2 SYGVNS, per germline. There are 13 residues in the CDR3. The CDR3 DNA reads TGTGCCAGCAGTAACAGCGGGGATTCACCCCTCCACTTT. It encodes CASSNSGDSPLHF. The full variable domain, with the rest looked up from reference TRBV25-1 and TRBJ1-6, is EADIYQTPRYLVIGTGKKITLECSQTMGHDKMYWYQQDPGMELHLIHYSYGVNSTEKGDLSSESTVSRIRTEHFPLTLESARPSHTSQYLCASSNSGDSPLHFGNGTRLTVT.